This T cell receptor beta chain comes out of a study of shared clonotypes between healthy human individuals. Study overall: The study enrolled a couple of women and a few men aged 18 to 49.

Method: immunoSEQ multiplex PCR; TCRdb's copy keeps in-frame clones and lacks some. The sample holds over a million clones, around 97% seen once. Study results and caveats: Among four donors, approximately 5% of naive CD4 clonotypes were found in common. What naive subsets generally showed was a larger estimated richness than memory subsets showed. Genetic and exposure-history diversity was limited by the small donor number.

CDR1 MGHDK and CDR2 SYGVNS come from the germline V gene. The CDR3 covers 12 residues. V lost 6 bases and J 3 bases, leaving 9 bases between the germline ends. Details on this clone: Its antigen remains unknown.

The clonotype comes from a man younger than 45 in good health. The chain joins TRBV25-1 to TRBJ2-7; D possibly corresponds to TRBD1 (6 bases). Sequences were obtained from naive CD4+ T cells sorted from blood. The subset: CD45RA+ positively selected. This CDR3 is CASRDSYYEQYF. CDR3 DNA sequence: TGTGCCAGCAGGGACAGTTACTACGAGCAGTACTTC.